These 23 T cell receptor beta chains were all obtained from the same sample, sequenced in a study of blood T cell repertoires in COVID-19. Only in-frame clones appear in the TCRdb table, and some are missing; sequencing was by immunoSEQ multiplex PCR. The table records 200,000 or so clones, 65% to 85% of them present only once. Specimen: peripheral blood. The receptor set was obtained from a man in his 60s with active or convalescent COVID-19.

The chain combines TRBV5-4 with TRBJ2-1, with 8 bases matching TRBD2. Germline-derived CDR1 and CDR2 are SGHNT and YYREEE (reference sequence). CDR3 length: 14 amino acids. V trimming: 2 bases; J trimming: 7 bases; junction bases outside the gene matches: 5. The CDR3 protein is CASSLAGAENEQFF. The CDR3 bases are TGTGCCAGCAGCTTAGCGGGAGCGGAAAATGAGCAGTTCTTC.

The chain recombines TRBV5-1 with TRBJ2-7, with TRBD2 identical over 12 bases. The CDR3 spans 15 residues. Trimming at V came to 5 bases and at J to 4 bases, leaving 7 bases not matched to a gene. Germline lookup yields CDR1 SGHRS and CDR2 YFSETQ. The CDR3 region is CASRPLAGGRYEQYF. The CDR3 DNA sequence: TGCGCCAGCAGACCACTAGCGGGAGGCAGGTACGAGCAGTACTTC.

In this sample, this clone turned up once. The genes are TRBV10-3 and TRBJ2-7, with 8 bases aligning to TRBD1. Germline trimming cut 6 bases from V and 5 bases from J; bases unmatched to any gene: 12. The germline V gene encodes CDR1 ENHRY and CDR2 SYGVKD. The length of the CDR3 is 15 residues. CDR3 sequence reads: CAIRQTGQASNEQYF. CDR3 in DNA: TGTGCCATCAGACAGACGGGACAGGCATCCAACGAGCAGTACTTC.

On this clone itself: Other nucleotide sequences in the sample specify the same CDR3. This chain joins TRBV2 and TRBJ2-1, with TRBD2 identical over 8 bases. Per the germline V gene, CDR1 is SNHLY and CDR2 is FYNNEI. V shed 1 base, J shed 4 bases, and the junction held 3 bases outside the gene matches. The CDR3 extends over 15 amino acids. Written as DNA, the CDR3 is TGTGCCAGCAGTGAAGGGCTAGCGGGTTACAATGAGCAGTTCTTC. The encoded protein is CASSEGLAGYNEQFF.

V gene TRBV28 combines with J gene TRBJ1-3; D is uncertain. V lost 5 bases and J 2 bases, leaving 10 bases between the germline ends. The V gene's germline CDR1 is MDHEN and CDR2 SYDVKM. The CDR3 runs 14 residues. The CDR3 coding sequence is TGTGCCAGCAGTACCTCGGGGACTGGAAACACCATATATTTT. Protein sequence: CASSTSGTGNTIYF.

CDR3 DNA: TGTGCCAGCAGCTTTAATAGCGGAACCGGGGAGCTGTTTTTT. This sequence encodes CASSFNSGTGELFF. The chain couples TRBV7-2 to TRBJ2-2; weak D call: TRBD2 (6 bases). CDR1 SGHTA and CDR2 FQGNSA come from the germline V gene. Trimming took off 3 bases at V and 5 bases at J, with 10 bases between the two ends. The CDR3 totals 14 residues.

This clone was recorded only once. CDR3 sequence: CASSYVAASSYEQYF. In DNA form, the CDR3 reads TGTGCCAGCAGTTACGTAGCGGCGAGCTCCTACGAGCAGTACTTC. This chain joins TRBV6-5 and TRBJ2-7, with D maybe TRBD2 (6 bases). The CDR3 is 15 residues long. Trimming stripped 2 bases from V and 0 bases from J, with 11 bases between. Germline V gene lookup returns CDR1 MNHEY and CDR2 SVGAGI.

The chain links TRBV2 to TRBJ1-6, with D possibly TRBD1 on 5 matching bases. The CDR3 sequence is 12 residues long. Germline V gene sequence: CDR1 SNHLY, CDR2 FYNNEI. Trimming stripped 10 bases from V and 5 bases from J, with 9 bases between. CDR3 bases: TGTGCCACCCAAGGGGATAATTCACCCCTCCACTTT. Amino acid sequence: CATQGDNSPLHF. Using reference TRBV2 and TRBJ1-6 for the parts outside the CDR3, the full variable domain is EPEVTQTPSHQVTQMGQEVILRCVPISNHLYFYWYRQILGQKVEFLVSFYNNEISEKSEIFDDQFSVERPDGSNFTLKIRSTKLEDSAMYFCATQGDNSPLHFGNGTRLTVT.

The chain carries TRBV30 and TRBJ2-7; D might be TRBD1 (5 bases). V was pared by 3 bases and J by 2 bases, with 8 bases between. CDR1 and CDR2 from the germline V gene are GTSNPN and SVGIG (reference sequence). This CDR3 contains 12 residues. In DNA form, the CDR3 reads TGTGCCTGGAGGGACACCACCTACGAGCAGTACTTC. This codes for CAWRDTTYEQYF.

The gene calls are TRBV3-1 (or the pseudogene TRBV3-2) and TRBJ2-3; 8 bases fit TRBD1. The CDR3 runs to 14 residues. V gave up 3 bases and J gave up 6 bases; unmatched junction bases: 5. Germline V gene lookup returns CDR1 LGHDT and CDR2 YNNKEL (reference sequence). The CDR3 bases are TGTGCCAGCAGCCAGCCGGGACAGGTGGATACGCAGTATTTT. It is translated as CASSQPGQVDTQYF.

The rearrangement uses TRBV6-5 and TRBJ1-2; D ambiguous. Between the trimmed V and J ends, which lost 2 bases and 10 bases, there was a span of 14 bases. The CDR3 totals 13 residues. In germline, CDR1 is MNHEY, CDR2 SVGAGI. The CDR3 spells CASSYRRVGAYTF. DNA for the CDR3: TGTGCCAGCAGTTACCGGAGGGTAGGTGCCTACACCTTC.

V is TRBV2 and J is TRBJ2-5; D uncertain. V was shortened by 7 bases and J by 3 bases, with 6 bases between the two germline ends. Germline values: CDR1 SNHLY, CDR2 FYNNEI. CDR3 size: 11 residues. CDR3 coding DNA: TGTGCCAGCACTTCAGAAGAGACCCAGTACTTC. Translating gives CASTSEETQYF.

The chain employs TRBV27 and TRBJ1-5; D possibly corresponds to TRBD1 (6 bases). CDR3 length equals 16 residues. Trimming pared 5 bases from V and 1 base from J, leaving 15 bases between. CDR1 is MNHEY, CDR2 SMNVEV, per germline (reference sequence). The CDR3 spells CASSLQGTGSNQPQHF. The CDR3 nucleotides are TGTGCCAGCAGTCTACAGGGAACGGGGAGCAATCAGCCCCAGCATTTT.

V usage is TRBV7-9 and J usage is TRBJ2-1; 7 bases agree with TRBD2. The germline gives CDR1 SEHNR, CDR2 FQNEAQ (reference sequence). With V trimmed by 5 bases and J by 5 bases, 12 bases remained unmatched. CDR3 length equals 16 residues. CDR3 in amino acids: CASSVSTEREHNEQFF. The CDR3, as DNA: TGTGCCAGCAGCGTTTCGACCGAGCGGGAACACAATGAGCAGTTCTTC.

This clone was detected a few times. The chain joins TRBV27 to TRBJ1-2; D gene ambiguous. The germline gives CDR1 MNHEY, CDR2 SMNVEV (reference sequence). The CDR3 is made up of 13 amino acids. V was pared by 7 bases and J by 0 bases, with 9 bases between. CDR3 amino acids: CASTRGANYGYTF. For the CDR3, the DNA is TGTGCCAGCACACGCGGGGCTAACTATGGCTACACCTTC.

This clone came up a few times. The chain has TRBV19 and TRBJ2-1; 11 positions agree with TRBD2. Germline lookup yields CDR1 LNHDA and CDR2 SQIVND (reference sequence). J gave up 4 bases and V 5 bases, and 4 bases lay outside the gene matches. The CDR3 spans 15 residues. The CDR3 reads CASSYSGRAYNEQFF. Written as DNA, the CDR3 is TGTGCCAGTAGTTATAGCGGGAGGGCTTACAATGAGCAGTTCTTC.

The J gene is TRBJ1-4, the V gene TRBV27; D remains unclear. The length of the CDR3 is 14 residues. V lost 4 bases and J lost 4, with 10 bases in between. Germline V gene lookup returns CDR1 MNHEY and CDR2 SMNVEV (reference sequence). CDR3 loop: CASSSGWINEKLFF. The CDR3, as DNA: TGTGCCAGCAGTTCCGGGTGGATTAATGAAAAACTGTTTTTT.

The genes are TRBV3-1 (or the pseudogene TRBV3-2) and TRBJ2-3, with 10 bases identical to TRBD2. Germline trimming cut 0 bases from V and 4 bases from J; bases unmatched to any gene: 7. Germline values: CDR1 LGHDT, CDR2 YNNKEL (reference sequence). CDR3 length: 17 residues. This CDR3 reads CASSQDPGLASSDTQYF. Here the CDR3 DNA reads TGTGCCAGCAGCCAAGATCCGGGACTAGCGTCGTCAGATACGCAGTATTTT.

The V call is TRBV6-5, the J call TRBJ1-2; TRBD1 matches 9 bases. Losses at the gene ends were 6 bases for V and 3 bases for J; bases not matched to a gene: 5. From germline, CDR1 is MNHEY and CDR2 SVGAGI. This CDR3 region has 14 residues. The CDR3 spells CASSAGQGHYGYTF. In DNA form, the CDR3 reads TGTGCCAGCAGCGCCGGACAGGGGCACTATGGCTACACCTTC.

The chain's CDR3 is CASSFGGDGKEKLFF. Written as DNA, the CDR3 is TGTGCCAGCAGTTTTGGGGGGGATGGTAAAGAAAAACTGTTTTTT. The V and J genes are TRBV28 and TRBJ1-4; possible D gene TRBD1, 5 bases. CDR1 is MDHEN, CDR2 SYDVKM, per germline. The length of the CDR3 is 15 residues. V was trimmed by 3 bases and J by 8 bases, leaving 16 bases between them.

This chain links TRBV6-5 with TRBJ2-3; TRBD2 might be the D (7 bases). CDR1 and CDR2 (germline): MNHEY, SVGAGI. Trimming pared 7 bases from V and 2 bases from J, leaving 16 bases between. The CDR3 extends over 15 amino acids. The CDR3 DNA reads as TGTGCCAGCATCTTAGGAGGGGGGGCCACAGATACGCAGTATTTT. Translating it yields CASILGGGATDTQYF.

Details on this clone: Mismatch with germline at one junction end may stem from a read error. This rearrangement joins TRBV2 to TRBJ2-7; D possibly uses TRBD1 or TRBD2 (5 bases each). There are 15 residues in the CDR3. Germline V gene sequence: CDR1 SNHLY, CDR2 FYNNEI. The CDR3 sequence: CASREGTGSSYEQYF. The CDR3 DNA follows: TGTGCCAGCAGAGAAGGGACGGGAAGCTCCTACGAGCAGTACTTC.

Points on this clone: A read error is possible here, since a much larger clone lies one base away. The sample holds other DNA sequences that translate to the same CDR3. This chain uses TRBV5-1 with TRBJ1-1; D call uncertain. The CDR3 is 13 residues long. Germline CDR1 is SGHRS and CDR2 is YFSETQ. Trimming took 0 bases from V and 1 from J, leaving 4 bases between them. CDR3 nucleotide sequence: TGCGCCAGCAGCTTGGCGGGGAACACTGAAGCTTTCTTT. It is translated as CASSLAGNTEAFF.